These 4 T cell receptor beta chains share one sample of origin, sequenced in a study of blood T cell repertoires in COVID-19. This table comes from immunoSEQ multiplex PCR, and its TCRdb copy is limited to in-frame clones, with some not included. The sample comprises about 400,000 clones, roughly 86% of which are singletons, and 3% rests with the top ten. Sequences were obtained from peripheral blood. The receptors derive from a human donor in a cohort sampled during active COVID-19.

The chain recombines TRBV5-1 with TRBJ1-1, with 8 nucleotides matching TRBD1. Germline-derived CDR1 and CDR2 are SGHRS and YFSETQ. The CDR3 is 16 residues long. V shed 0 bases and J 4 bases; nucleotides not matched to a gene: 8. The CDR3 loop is CASSLAPTGVSTEAFF. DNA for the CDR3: TGCGCCAGCAGCTTGGCCCCGACAGGGGTGAGCACTGAAGCTTTCTTT. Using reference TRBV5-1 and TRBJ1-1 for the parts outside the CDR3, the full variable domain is KAGVTQTPRYLIKTRGQQVTLSCSPISGHRSVSWYQQTPGQGLQFLFEYFSETQRNKGNFPGRFSGRQFSNSRSEMNVSTLELGDSALYLCASSLAPTGVSTEAFFGQGTRLTVV.

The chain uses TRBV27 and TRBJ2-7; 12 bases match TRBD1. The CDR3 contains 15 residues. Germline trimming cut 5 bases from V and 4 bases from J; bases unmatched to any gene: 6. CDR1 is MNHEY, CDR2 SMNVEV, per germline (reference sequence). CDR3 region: CASSAGDRGPYEQYF. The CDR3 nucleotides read TGTGCCAGCAGTGCAGGGGACAGGGGGCCTTACGAGCAGTACTTC.

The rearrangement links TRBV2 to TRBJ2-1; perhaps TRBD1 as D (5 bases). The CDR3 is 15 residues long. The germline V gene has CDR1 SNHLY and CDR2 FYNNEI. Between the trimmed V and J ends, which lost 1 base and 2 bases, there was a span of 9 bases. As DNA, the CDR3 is TGTGCCAGCAGTGAAGTGCGGACACCCTACAATGAGCAGTTCTTC. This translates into CASSEVRTPYNEQFF. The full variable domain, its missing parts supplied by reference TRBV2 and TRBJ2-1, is EPEVTQTPSHQVTQMGQEVILRCVPISNHLYFYWYRQILGQKVEFLVSFYNNEISEKSEIFDDQFSVERPDGSNFTLKIRSTKLEDSAMYFCASSEVRTPYNEQFFGPGTRLTVL.

CDR3: CASSAGFTGNTIYF. CDR3 coding DNA: TGTGCCAGCAGCGCAGGGTTTACTGGAAACACCATATATTTT. The J gene is TRBJ1-3, the V gene TRBV6-5; weak D call: TRBD1 (5 bases). The CDR3 consists of 14 residues. Trimming took off 6 bases at V and 2 bases at J, with 11 bases between the two ends. Per germline, CDR1 MNHEY and CDR2 SVGAGI.